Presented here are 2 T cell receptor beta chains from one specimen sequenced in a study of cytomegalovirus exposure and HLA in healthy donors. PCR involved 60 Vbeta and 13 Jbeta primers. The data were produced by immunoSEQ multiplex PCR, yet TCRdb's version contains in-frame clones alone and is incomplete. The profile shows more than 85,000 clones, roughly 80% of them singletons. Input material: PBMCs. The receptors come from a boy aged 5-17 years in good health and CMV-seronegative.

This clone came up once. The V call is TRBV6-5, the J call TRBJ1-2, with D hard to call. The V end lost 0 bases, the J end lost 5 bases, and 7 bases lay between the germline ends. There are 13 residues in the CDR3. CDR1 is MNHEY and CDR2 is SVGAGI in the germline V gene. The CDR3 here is CASSYSGEYGYTF. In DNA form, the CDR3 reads TGTGCCAGCAGTTACTCCGGGGAATATGGCTACACCTTC.

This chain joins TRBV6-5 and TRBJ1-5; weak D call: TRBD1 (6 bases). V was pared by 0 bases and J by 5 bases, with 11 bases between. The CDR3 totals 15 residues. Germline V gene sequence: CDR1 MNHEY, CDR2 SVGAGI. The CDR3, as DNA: TGTGCCAGCAGTTACTCGGTCAGGGGCGATCAGCCCCAGCATTTT. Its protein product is CASSYSVRGDQPQHF.